These 6 T cell receptor beta chains came from one sample sequenced in a study of patients and donors after allogeneic stem cell transplantation. TCRdb redid the calling of the RT-PCR reads with MiXCR, one entry per CDR3 protein. The repertoire holds approximately 430,000 distinct CDR3 sequences, with roughly 16% as singletons. Sequences were obtained from blood, either unsorted or a sorted T cell fraction (not recorded which). The receptor set was obtained from a human donor who was either an allogeneic HSCT recipient or a stem cell or donor lymphocyte infusion donor (not recorded which). It is not recorded whose cells these are; they may come from a transplant donor.

The chain employs TRBV2 and TRBJ2-4; perhaps D is TRBD1 or TRBD2 (5 bases each). Germline values: CDR1 SNHLY, CDR2 FYNNEI. The CDR3 contains 13 residues. V lost 5 bases and J 7 bases, leaving 12 bases between the germline ends. The CDR3 DNA reads TGTGCCAGCAGTTCAACGAGGGACAACATTCAGTACTTC. It codes for CASSSTRDNIQYF.

The V gene is TRBV30, the J gene TRBJ1-2; D perhaps matches TRBD1 (6 bases). The CDR3 is 15 residues long. Trimming shortened V by 0 bases and J by 3 bases, and 14 bases separated the two germline ends. Germline CDR1 is GTSNPN and CDR2 is SVGIG (reference sequence). CDR3 sequence reads: CAWSVQPRGHYGYTF. CDR3 nucleotides: TGTGCCTGGAGTGTACAGCCCAGGGGTCACTATGGCTACACCTTC.

The rearrangement joins TRBV27 to TRBJ1-6; 8 bases fit TRBD1. The length of the CDR3 is 14 residues. Germline V CDR1 and CDR2: MNHEY, SMNVEV (reference sequence). Trimming cost V 2 bases and J 9 bases; bases outside gene matches: 3. Written as DNA, the CDR3 is TGTGCCAGCAGTTTAACAGGGGGGGGTTCACCCCTCCACTTT. Its protein product is CASSLTGGGSPLHF.

The V and J genes are TRBV20-1 and TRBJ2-6, with a tentative D call TRBD1 (5 bases). The V gene's germline CDR1 is DFQATT and CDR2 SNEGSKA (reference sequence). Trimming removed 5 bases at V and 4 bases at J, with 6 bases between. This CDR3 has 12 residues. CDR3 nucleotides: TGCAGTGCTTCAGGGGGGGCCAACGTCCTGACTTTC. This translates into CSASGGANVLTF.

J is TRBJ2-5 and V is TRBV20-1, with 8 bases matching TRBD2. The V gene end was trimmed by 3 bases and the J gene end by 3 bases; junction bases not matched to a gene: 12. Germline V gene sequence: CDR1 DFQATT, CDR2 SNEGSKA (reference sequence). The CDR3 has 16 residues. The CDR3 DNA reads TGCAGTGCTAGCTGGGTGTTAGCGGGGCTAAAAGAGACCCAGTACTTC. It specifies CSASWVLAGLKETQYF.

This clonotype was detected only a few times. The V call is TRBV9, the J call TRBJ1-2; 7 bases are a match to TRBD1. CDR1 is SGDLS and CDR2 is YYNGEE in the germline V gene. The CDR3 length is 14 residues. The ends lost 2 bases at V and 3 bases at J; junction bases unmatched: 4. CDR3 sequence reads: CASSVGTDDYGYTF. For the CDR3, the DNA is TGTGCCAGCAGCGTCGGGACAGACGACTATGGCTACACCTTC. Full variable domain (outside the CDR3, taken from reference TRBV9 and TRBJ1-2): DSGVTQTPKHLITATGQRVTLRCSPRSGDLSVYWYQQSLDQGLQFLIQYYNGEERAKGNILERFSAQQFPDLHSELNLSSLELGDSALYFCASSVGTDDYGYTFGSGTRLTVV.